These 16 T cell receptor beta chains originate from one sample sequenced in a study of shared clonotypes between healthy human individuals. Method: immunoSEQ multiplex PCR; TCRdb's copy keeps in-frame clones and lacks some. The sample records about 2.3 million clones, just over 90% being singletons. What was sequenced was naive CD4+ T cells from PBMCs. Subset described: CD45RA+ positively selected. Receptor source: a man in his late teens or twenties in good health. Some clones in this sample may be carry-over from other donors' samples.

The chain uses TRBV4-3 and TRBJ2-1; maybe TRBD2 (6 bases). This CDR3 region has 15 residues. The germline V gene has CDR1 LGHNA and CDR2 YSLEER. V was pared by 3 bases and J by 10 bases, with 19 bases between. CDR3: CASSHVALPRGEQFF. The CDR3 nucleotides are TGCGCCAGCAGCCATGTAGCACTCCCCCGGGGGGAGCAGTTCTTC.

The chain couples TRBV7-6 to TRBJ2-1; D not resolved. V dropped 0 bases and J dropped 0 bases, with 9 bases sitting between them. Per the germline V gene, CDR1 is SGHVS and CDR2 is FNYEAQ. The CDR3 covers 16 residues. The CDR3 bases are TGTGCCAGCAGCTTAGCCGCGCGCAGCTCCTACAATGAGCAGTTCTTC. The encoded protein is CASSLAARSSYNEQFF.

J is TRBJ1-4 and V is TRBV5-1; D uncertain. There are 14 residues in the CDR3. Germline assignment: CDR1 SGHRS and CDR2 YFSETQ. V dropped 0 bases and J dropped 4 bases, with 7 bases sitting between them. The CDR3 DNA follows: TGCGCCAGCAGCTTGGGACGGATTAATGAAAAACTGTTTTTT. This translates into CASSLGRINEKLFF. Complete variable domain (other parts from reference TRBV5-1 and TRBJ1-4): KAGVTQTPRYLIKTRGQQVTLSCSPISGHRSVSWYQQTPGQGLQFLFEYFSETQRNKGNFPGRFSGRQFSNSRSEMNVSTLELGDSALYLCASSLGRINEKLFFGSGTQLSVL.

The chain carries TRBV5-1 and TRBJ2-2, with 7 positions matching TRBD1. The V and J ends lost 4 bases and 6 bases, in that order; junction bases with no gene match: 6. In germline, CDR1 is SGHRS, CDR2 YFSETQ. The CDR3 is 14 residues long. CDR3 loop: CASSIRTGAGELFF. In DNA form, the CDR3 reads TGCGCCAGCAGCATCCGGACAGGCGCCGGGGAGCTGTTTTTT. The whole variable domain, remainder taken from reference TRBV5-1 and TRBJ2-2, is KAGVTQTPRYLIKTRGQQVTLSCSPISGHRSVSWYQQTPGQGLQFLFEYFSETQRNKGNFPGRFSGRQFSNSRSEMNVSTLELGDSALYLCASSIRTGAGELFFGEGSRLTVL.

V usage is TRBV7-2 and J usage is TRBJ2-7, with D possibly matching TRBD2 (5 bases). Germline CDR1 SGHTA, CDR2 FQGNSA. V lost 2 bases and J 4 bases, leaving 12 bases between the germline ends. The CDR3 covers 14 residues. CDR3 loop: CASSLSGTGYEQYF. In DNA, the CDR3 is TGTGCCAGCAGCTTATCGGGAACCGGATACGAGCAGTACTTC.

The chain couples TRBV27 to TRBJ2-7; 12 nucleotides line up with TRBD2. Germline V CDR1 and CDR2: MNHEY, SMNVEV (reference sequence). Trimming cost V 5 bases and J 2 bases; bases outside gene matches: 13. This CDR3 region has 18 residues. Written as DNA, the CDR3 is TGTGCCAGCAGTCCTATCGTATCGACTAGCGGGAGACCCTACGAGCAGTACTTC. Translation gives CASSPIVSTSGRPYEQYF.

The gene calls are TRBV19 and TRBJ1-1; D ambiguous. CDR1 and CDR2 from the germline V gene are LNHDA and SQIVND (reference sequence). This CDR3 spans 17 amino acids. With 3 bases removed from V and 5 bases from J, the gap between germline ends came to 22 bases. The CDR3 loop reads CASSIVRAPFGGTEAFF. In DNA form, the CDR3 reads TGTGCCAGTAGTATTGTTCGGGCACCTTTTGGTGGAACTGAAGCTTTCTTT.

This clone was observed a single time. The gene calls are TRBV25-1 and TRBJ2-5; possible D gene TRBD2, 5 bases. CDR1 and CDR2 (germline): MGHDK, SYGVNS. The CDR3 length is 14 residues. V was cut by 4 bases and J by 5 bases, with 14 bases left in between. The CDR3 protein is CASSVTGMRETQYF. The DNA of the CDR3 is TGTGCCAGCAGTGTTACGGGGATGCGGGAGACCCAGTACTTC.

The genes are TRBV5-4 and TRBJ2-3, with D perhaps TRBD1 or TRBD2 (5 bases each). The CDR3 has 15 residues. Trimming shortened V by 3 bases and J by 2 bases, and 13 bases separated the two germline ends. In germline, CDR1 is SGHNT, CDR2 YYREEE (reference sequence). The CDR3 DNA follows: TGTGCCAGCAGCTCCCAAGGTGGGACCACAGATACGCAGTATTTT. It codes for CASSSQGGTTDTQYF.

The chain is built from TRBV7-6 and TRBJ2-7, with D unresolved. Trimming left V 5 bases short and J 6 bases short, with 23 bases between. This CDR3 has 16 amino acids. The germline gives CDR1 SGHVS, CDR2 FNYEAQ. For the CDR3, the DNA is TGTGCCAGCAGCCCCGAAGTCTCGGTGCCGCCGCTCGAGCAGTACTTC. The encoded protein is CASSPEVSVPPLEQYF.

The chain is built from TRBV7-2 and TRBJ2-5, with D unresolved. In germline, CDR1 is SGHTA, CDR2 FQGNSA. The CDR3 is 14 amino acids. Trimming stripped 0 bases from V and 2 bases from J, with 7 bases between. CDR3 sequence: CASSLAIAQETQYF. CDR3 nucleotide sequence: TGTGCCAGCAGCTTAGCGATCGCTCAAGAGACCCAGTACTTC.

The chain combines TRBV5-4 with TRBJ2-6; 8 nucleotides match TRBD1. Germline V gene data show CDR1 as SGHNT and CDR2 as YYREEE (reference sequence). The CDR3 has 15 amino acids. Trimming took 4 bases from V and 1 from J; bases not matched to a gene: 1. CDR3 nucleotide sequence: TGTGCCAGCAGCCGGACAGGGTCTGGGGCCAACGTCCTGACTTTC. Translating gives CASSRTGSGANVLTF.

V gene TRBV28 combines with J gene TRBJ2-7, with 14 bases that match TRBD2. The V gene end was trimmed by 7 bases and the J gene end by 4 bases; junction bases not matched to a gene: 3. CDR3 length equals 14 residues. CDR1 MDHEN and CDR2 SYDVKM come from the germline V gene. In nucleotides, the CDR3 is TGTGCCAGCACCGGGACTAGCGGGAGTTACGAGCAGTACTTC. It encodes CASTGTSGSYEQYF.

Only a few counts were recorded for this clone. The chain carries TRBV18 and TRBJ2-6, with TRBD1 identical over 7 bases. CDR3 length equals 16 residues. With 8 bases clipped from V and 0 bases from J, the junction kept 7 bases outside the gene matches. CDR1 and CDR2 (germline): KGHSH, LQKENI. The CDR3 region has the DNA TGTGCCAGCGCGATACAGGGGCCCTCTGGGGCCAACGTCCTGACTTTC. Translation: CASAIQGPSGANVLTF.

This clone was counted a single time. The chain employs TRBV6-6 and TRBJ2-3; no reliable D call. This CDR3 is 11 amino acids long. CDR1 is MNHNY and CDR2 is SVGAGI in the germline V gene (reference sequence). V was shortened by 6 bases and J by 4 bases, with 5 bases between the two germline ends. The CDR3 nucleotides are TGTGCCAGCAGGAGTTCAGATACGCAGTATTTT. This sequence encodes CASRSSDTQYF.

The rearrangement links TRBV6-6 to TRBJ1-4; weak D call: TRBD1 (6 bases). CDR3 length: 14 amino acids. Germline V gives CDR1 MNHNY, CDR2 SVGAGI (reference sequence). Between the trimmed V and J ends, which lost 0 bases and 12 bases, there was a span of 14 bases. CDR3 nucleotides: TGTGCCAGCAGTTACTCGTTGGGGGCAGAGGAACTGTTTTTT. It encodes CASSYSLGAEELFF.